The next 19 T cell receptor beta chains were all read from a single sample in a study of CD8+CD57+ T cells in acquired aplastic anemia. Sequencing was done on patients that had shown CD8+CD57+ cell expansion by flow cytometry. Genomic DNA templated the TCR beta VDJ and CDR3 profiling. MiXCR, applied by TCRdb to the reads, yields one record per CDR3 protein. The sample carries 150,000 to 200,000 distinct CDR3 sequences, around half recorded once. Sample: sorted CD4+, CD8+, or CD8+CD57+ T cells (not recorded which) from PBMCs. The receptors stem from a human donor with aplastic anemia.

Notes on this clonotype: A much bigger clone sits one base away, suggesting this may be a read error. The chain employs TRBV14 and TRBJ2-2; 9 positions agree with TRBD2. Germline V lookup: CDR1 SGHDN, CDR2 FVKESK. The CDR3 covers 16 residues. This CDR3 is CASSLVAGDSAGELLF. The CDR3 nucleotides read TGTGCCAGCAGCCTAGTAGCGGGAGATTCGGCCGGGGAGCTGCTTTTT.

The chain links TRBV10-3 to TRBJ1-2; 8 nucleotides match TRBD1. J lost 5 bases, V lost 3 bases, and 8 bases had no gene match. The V gene's germline CDR1 is ENHRY and CDR2 SYGVKD. The CDR3 totals 15 residues. CDR3 sequence: CAISDRWTGRYGYTF. The CDR3 nucleotides are TGTGCCATCAGTGATCGGTGGACAGGGCGATATGGCTACACCTTC.

This chain joins TRBV14 and TRBJ2-2; possibly TRBD2 for D (5 bases). Looked up from germline, CDR1 is SGHDN and CDR2 is FVKESK. The length of the CDR3 is 13 residues. Trimming took 5 bases from V and 7 from J, leaving 11 bases between them. CDR3: CASSWTRGGELFF. The CDR3 nucleotides are TGTGCCAGCAGCTGGACCCGGGGCGGGGAGCTGTTTTTT.

The chain uses TRBV20-1 and TRBJ2-5; 13 nucleotides agree with TRBD2. V shed 6 bases and J 5 bases; nucleotides not matched to a gene: 6. Germline V gene lookup returns CDR1 DFQATT and CDR2 SNEGSKA (reference sequence). The CDR3 spans 14 residues. CDR3 nucleotide sequence: TGCAGTGCGAGGACTAGCGGGGGCGGGGAGACCCAGTACTTC. This encodes CSARTSGGGETQYF.

This clonotype was picked up many times. The CDR3 here is CSARDWTSGRIEQFF. As DNA, the CDR3 is TGCAGTGCTAGAGACTGGACTAGCGGGAGGATTGAGCAGTTCTTC. This chain connects TRBV20-1 to TRBJ2-1; 14 bases agree with TRBD2. The CDR3 covers 15 residues. The junction had 4 bases not matched to a gene; V was cut back by 0 bases and J by 9 bases. Germline CDR1 DFQATT, CDR2 SNEGSKA (reference sequence).

The chain couples TRBV2 to TRBJ1-1; possible D gene TRBD1, 6 bases. With 3 bases removed from V and 6 bases from J, the gap between germline ends came to 8 bases. Germline V gene sequence: CDR1 SNHLY, CDR2 FYNNEI. The CDR3 loop spans 12 amino acids. The CDR3 region is CASSDSGAEAFF. CDR3 DNA sequence: TGTGCCAGCAGTGATTCAGGGGCTGAAGCTTTCTTT.

This clonotype came up many times. The chain combines TRBV20-1 with TRBJ2-3; 8 bases match TRBD2. The ends lost 4 bases at V and 0 bases at J; junction bases unmatched: 12. In germline, CDR1 is DFQATT, CDR2 SNEGSKA (reference sequence). CDR3 length equals 17 residues. The CDR3 sequence: CSAKGSGVGGSTDTQYF. The DNA for the CDR3 is TGCAGTGCTAAGGGTAGCGGGGTGGGTGGTAGCACAGATACGCAGTATTTT.

This chain connects TRBV6-6 to TRBJ1-1; D is ambiguous. In germline, CDR1 is MNHNY, CDR2 SVGAGI (reference sequence). V was pared by 10 bases and J by 1 base, with 4 bases between. The CDR3 loop spans 10 amino acids. CDR3 DNA sequence: TGTGCCACTACGAACACTGAAGCTTTCTTT. As protein: CATTNTEAFF.

This sequence joins TRBV15 and TRBJ2-1; D is unclear. The ends were cut back, 2 bases at V and 10 bases at J, with 12 bases in the middle. Germline V gene data show CDR1 as LNHNV and CDR2 as YYDKDF (reference sequence). This CDR3 has 13 amino acids. CDR3 DNA: TGTGCCACCAGCAGACCCCAGTTAGGCGAGCAGTTCTTC. This encodes CATSRPQLGEQFF.

The V call is TRBV24-1, the J call TRBJ2-2, with 10 bases lining up with TRBD2. CDR3 length: 14 amino acids. With 7 bases clipped from V and 4 bases from J, the junction kept 2 bases outside the gene matches. Germline V gene data show CDR1 as KGHDR and CDR2 as SFDVKD. CDR3 sequence (DNA): TGTGCCACCAGCCCTAGCGGGGGCACCGGGGAGCTGTTTTTT. Translation: CATSPSGGTGELFF.

The chain recombines TRBV2 with TRBJ1-5; a weak D match, TRBD1 (5 bases). CDR3 length: 13 residues. Trimming removed 8 bases from V and 3 bases from J, with 11 bases in between. CDR1 and CDR2 (germline): SNHLY, FYNNEI. The CDR3 spells CASQTGTNQPQHF. The CDR3 DNA sequence: TGTGCCAGCCAGACCGGGACCAATCAGCCCCAGCATTTT.

This clonotype was picked up many times. The chain joins TRBV7-2 to TRBJ2-1; 9 positions agree with TRBD1. The CDR3 contains 16 residues. With V trimmed by 2 bases and J by 2 bases, 4 bases remained unmatched. From germline, CDR1 is SGHTA and CDR2 FQGNSA. The CDR3 reads CASSLRGTGTYNEQFF. The CDR3 nucleotides are TGTGCCAGCAGCTTAAGGGGGACAGGGACCTACAATGAGCAGTTCTTC.

This chain links TRBV24-1 with TRBJ1-6; tentative D call: TRBD1 (6 bases). The germline V and J ends were trimmed by 1 base and 7 bases, with 13 bases remaining between them. This CDR3 comprises 16 residues. CDR1 and CDR2 (germline): KGHDR, SFDVKD. The CDR3 DNA reads TGTGCCACCAGTGATTTTCTCGGGACACAGAATTCACCCCTCCACTTT. This codes for CATSDFLGTQNSPLHF.

CDR3 residues: CATSRDLPGGNYEQYF. CDR3 in DNA: TGTGCCACCAGCAGAGATCTGCCAGGGGGCAACTACGAGCAGTACTTC. The chain employs TRBV15 and TRBJ2-7; 8 bases align to TRBD1. Trimming removed 0 bases from V and 3 bases from J; junction bases left unmatched: 7. From germline, CDR1 is LNHNV and CDR2 YYDKDF (reference sequence). The CDR3 has 16 amino acids. Variable domain in full (rest from reference TRBV15 and TRBJ2-7): DAMVIQNPRYQVTQFGKPVTLSCSQTLNHNVMYWYQQKSSQAPKLLFHYYDKDFNNEADTPDNFQSRRPNTSFCFLDIRSPGLGDTAMYLCATSRDLPGGNYEQYFGPGTRLTVT.

The rearrangement links TRBV10-3 to TRBJ2-1; 8 positions agree with TRBD2. V trimming: 4 bases; J trimming: 4 bases; junction bases outside the gene matches: 6. CDR3 size: 15 residues. The germline gives CDR1 ENHRY, CDR2 SYGVKD. CDR3 nucleotide sequence: TGTGCCATCAGTGGGGGACTAGATGCATACAATGAGCAGTTCTTC. It specifies CAISGGLDAYNEQFF.

This clonotype has only one observation. V gene TRBV24-1 combines with J gene TRBJ2-5; 8 bases agree with TRBD1. V lost 4 bases, J lost 2 bases, and 5 bases stayed unmatched. This CDR3 contains 15 residues. CDR1 and CDR2 from the germline V gene are KGHDR and SFDVKD. The CDR3 reads CATSDPHRGQETQYF. The CDR3 nucleotides are TGTGCCACCAGTGACCCACACAGGGGGCAAGAGACCCAGTACTTC.

The V and J genes are TRBV18 and TRBJ2-3; D assignment may be TRBD1 or TRBD2 (5 bases each). The germline gives CDR1 KGHSH, CDR2 LQKENI. The CDR3 loop spans 16 amino acids. The V gene lost 1 base and the J gene lost 1 base, with 12 bases spanning the gap. CDR3 sequence (DNA): TGTGCCAGCTCACCACGAGGGGCGGATGGCACAGATACGCAGTATTTT. Translated: CASSPRGADGTDTQYF. Full variable domain (rest looked up from reference TRBV18 and TRBJ2-3): NAGVMQNPRHLVRRRGQEARLRCSPMKGHSHVYWYRQLPEEGLKFMVYLQKENIIDESGMPKERFSAEFPKEGPSILRIQQVVRGDSAAYFCASSPRGADGTDTQYFGPGTRLTVL.

The chain joins TRBV12-3 or TRBV12-4 to TRBJ1-5, with 9 bases identical to TRBD1. V shed 6 bases and J 4 bases; nucleotides not matched to a gene: 7. The CDR3 spans 15 residues. CDR3 in DNA: TGTGCCAGCAGCACGGGACAGGGCTGGAATCAGCCCCAGCATTTT. Amino acid sequence: CASSTGQGWNQPQHF.

This clonotype was found many times. The chain joins TRBV10-3 to TRBJ2-1; D is ambiguous. CDR1 is ENHRY, CDR2 SYGVKD, per germline. With 5 bases removed from V and 0 bases from J, the gap between germline ends came to 8 bases. The CDR3 consists of 14 residues. DNA of the CDR3: TGTGCCATCAGTCTAGGTAGCTCCTACAATGAGCAGTTCTTC. The encoded protein is CAISLGSSYNEQFF.